These 18 T cell receptor beta chains came from one sample sequenced in a study of a mutant IDH1 vaccine in newly diagnosed glioma. TCRdb keeps only in-frame clones here, not all; method: immunoSEQ multiplex PCR. In the table there are around 69,000 clones, around 84% of which are singletons. Sample time point: week 35, safety follow-up. Vaccination comprised doses that each held 300 ug of mutant IDH1 20-mer peptide, plus topical imiquimod. What these receptors recognize is not known. The sample consisted of PBMCs, taken from a glioma patient whose treatment included an IDH1 peptide vaccine. The receptors here all came from a man aged 25-40 years with glioma.

This rearrangement joins TRBV23-1 to TRBJ2-7, with TRBD2 matching over 8 bases. TRBV23-1 is flagged as an ORF with uncertain function. The CDR3 runs to 14 residues. Germline trimming cut 11 bases from V and 3 bases from J; bases unmatched to any gene: 12. This CDR3 is CAGHRKSGSYEQYF. Written as DNA, the CDR3 is TGCGCCGGACATCGTAAGAGCGGGAGCTACGAGCAGTACTTC.

The sample holds one count of this clone. Other nucleotide sequences from this sample produce the same CDR3. This chain joins TRBV7-9 and TRBJ1-1, with 7 bases matching TRBD1. The CDR3 is 13 residues long. In germline, CDR1 is SEHNR, CDR2 FQNEAQ (reference sequence). Trimming cost V 3 bases and J 3 bases; bases outside gene matches: 1. The DNA for the CDR3 is TGTGCCAGCAGCTTTACAGGGGACACTGAAGCTTTCTTT. This translates into CASSFTGDTEAFF. Variable domain in full (rest from reference TRBV7-9 and TRBJ1-1): DTGVSQNPRHKITKRGQNVTFRCDPISEHNRLYWYRQTLGQGPEFLTYFQNEAQLEKSRLLSDRFSAERPKGSFSTLEIQRTEQGDSAMYLCASSFTGDTEAFFGQGTRLTVV.

This chain joins TRBV7-2 and TRBJ2-5; 8 bases are shared with TRBD2. The length of the CDR3 is 15 residues. Germline V gives CDR1 SGHTA, CDR2 FQGNSA. Trimming at V came to 6 bases and at J to 4 bases, leaving 10 bases not matched to a gene. The DNA of the CDR3 is TGTGCCAGCAGATTTCTCGGGGGGGCTGGAGAGACCCAGTACTTC. Translating gives CASRFLGGAGETQYF.

The genes are TRBV5-6 and TRBJ1-5; D uncertain. The CDR3 is made up of 16 amino acids. Germline V lookup: CDR1 SGHDT, CDR2 YYEEEE. V shed 1 base and J shed 4 bases, with 15 bases lying between them. CDR3 bases: TGTGCCAGCAGCTTGTTGGATCCAGGAGGGAATCAGCCCCAGCATTTT. This codes for CASSLLDPGGNQPQHF.

The chain combines TRBV18 with TRBJ2-3; a possible D gene is TRBD1 (5 bases). Germline loops: CDR1 KGHSH, CDR2 LQKENI. This CDR3 spans 14 amino acids. Deletions cut 6 bases from V and 4 bases from J, with 14 bases between. The CDR3 region is CASSRTTQADTQYF. CDR3 DNA: TGTGCCAGCTCTCGAACAACACAGGCAGATACGCAGTATTTT. The full variable domain, rest sourced from reference TRBV18 and TRBJ2-3, is NAGVMQNPRHLVRRRGQEARLRCSPMKGHSHVYWYRQLPEEGLKFMVYLQKENIIDESGMPKERFSAEFPKEGPSILRIQQVVRGDSAAYFCASSRTTQADTQYFGPGTRLTVL.

The chain has TRBV7-8 and TRBJ1-1, with D tentatively TRBD1 (5 bases). CDR3 length equals 15 residues. Trimming shortened V by 3 bases and J by 0 bases, and 11 bases separated the two germline ends. Per germline, CDR1 SGHVS and CDR2 FQNEAQ. The CDR3 is CASSFRDFMNTEAFF. The CDR3 region has the DNA TGTGCCAGCAGCTTCCGGGACTTCATGAACACTGAAGCTTTCTTT.

This sequence joins TRBV10-3 and TRBJ2-7; the match to TRBD2 covers 12 bases. J lost 6 bases, V lost 4 bases, and 1 base had no gene match. Germline lookup yields CDR1 ENHRY and CDR2 SYGVKD. This CDR3 has 13 residues. CDR3 nucleotides: TGTGCCATCAGTGCGGGACTAGCGGGCGAGCAGTACTTC. As protein: CAISAGLAGEQYF.

This clone has a handful of counts. The rearrangement links TRBV5-8 to TRBJ1-1; D remains unclear. The CDR3 sequence is 16 residues long. V lost 3 bases and J lost 4, with 19 bases in between. From germline, CDR1 is SGHTS and CDR2 YDEGEE. The CDR3, as DNA: TGTGCCAGCAGCTCCCCGCTAGGGAGAGGATTCACTGAAGCTTTCTTT. Protein: CASSSPLGRGFTEAFF.

The table lists this clone with a count of one. The chain employs TRBV29-1 and TRBJ2-1; TRBD2 is a possible D gene (6 bases). This CDR3 spans 13 amino acids. Germline CDR1 reads SQVTM; CDR2 reads ANQGSEA. The V end was cut by 4 bases, the J end by 7 bases, with 14 bases between. CDR3 nucleotide sequence: TGCAGCGTTGGACGACTAGGGCGGAATGAGCAGTTCTTC. Amino acid sequence: CSVGRLGRNEQFF.

The rearrangement links TRBV10-3 to TRBJ1-6, with D perhaps matching TRBD1 (5 bases). Deletions cut 6 bases from V and 5 bases from J, with 11 bases between. The germline V gene has CDR1 ENHRY and CDR2 SYGVKD. The CDR3 is made up of 14 amino acids. The CDR3: CAIREGANNSPLHF. The CDR3 DNA reads TGTGCCATCAGAGAAGGGGCCAATAATTCACCCCTCCACTTT.

The chain uses TRBV5-1 and TRBJ2-1; D is unclear. The CDR3 is 13 residues long. The V and J ends lost 5 bases and 0 bases respectively, with 6 bases between them. CDR1 and CDR2 (germline): SGHRS, YFSETQ. CDR3 in DNA: TGCGCCAGCAGAGATGGCTCCTACAATGAGCAGTTCTTC. It yields the protein CASRDGSYNEQFF.

The chain couples TRBV6-1 to TRBJ2-3; possibly TRBD1 for D (6 bases). V lost 4 bases and J lost 2, with 10 bases in between. This CDR3 has 14 amino acids. Germline lookup yields CDR1 MNHNS and CDR2 SASEGT. The CDR3 here is CASSAQGYTDTQYF. For the CDR3, the DNA is TGTGCCAGCAGTGCACAGGGCTACACAGATACGCAGTATTTT.

This sequence joins TRBV11-3 and TRBJ2-3; weak D call: TRBD1 (6 bases). The V and J ends lost 5 bases and 0 bases respectively, with 15 bases between them. This CDR3 contains 16 residues. Germline V gene lookup returns CDR1 SGHNT and CDR2 YENEEA. Here the CDR3 reads CASSLGDTGSTDTQYF. CDR3 DNA sequence: TGTGCCAGCAGCCTCGGGGACACGGGGAGCACAGATACGCAGTATTTT.

The CDR3 nucleotides read TGTGCCAGCAGCCCCTCTCCCCTGGACAGTAACTATGGCTACACCTTC. The encoded protein is CASSPSPLDSNYGYTF. The V call is TRBV5-6, the J call TRBJ1-2, with D perhaps matching TRBD1 (6 bases). Germline CDR1 and CDR2: SGHDT and YYEEEE. The ends were cut back, 4 bases at V and 1 base at J, with 17 bases in the middle. This CDR3 comprises 16 residues.

The gene calls are TRBV2 and TRBJ2-2; D may be TRBD2 (6 bases). The germline V gene encodes CDR1 SNHLY and CDR2 FYNNEI. V gave up 5 bases and J gave up 0 bases, with 13 bases separating them. There are 16 residues in the CDR3. For the CDR3, the DNA is TGTGCCAGCAGTTATATAGCGGTCGCGAACACCGGGGAGCTGTTTTTT. This gives the protein CASSYIAVANTGELFF.

V gene TRBV7-9 combines with J gene TRBJ2-5; 7 bases agree with TRBD1. The J call may be faulty, since TRBJ2-7 better matches the DNA end. CDR1 and CDR2 (germline): SEHNR, FQNEAQ (reference sequence). The CDR3 totals 14 residues. CDR3 sequence (DNA): TGTGCCAGCAGCCCCCAGGACAGGTTCTACGAGCAGTACTTC. Its protein is CASSPQDRFYEQYF.

This clone is a singleton in its sample. The rearrangement links TRBV4-2 to TRBJ1-1; 11 positions agree with TRBD1. The CDR3 spans 15 residues. The germline V gene has CDR1 LGHNA and CDR2 YNFKEQ. Trimming took 4 bases from V and 0 from J; bases not matched to a gene: 1. The CDR3 DNA reads TGTGCCAGCAGCCGGACAGGGGGCTTGAACACTGAAGCTTTCTTT. Its protein product is CASSRTGGLNTEAFF.

The chain uses TRBV5-4 and TRBJ2-5, with 8 nucleotides matching TRBD1. The CDR3 extends over 14 amino acids. Germline CDR1 reads SGHNT; CDR2 reads YYREEE (reference sequence). Trimming removed 1 base from V and 5 bases from J; junction bases left unmatched: 4. The CDR3 DNA reads TGTGCCAGCAGCTTGAGCAGGGGGCTGGAGACCCAGTACTTC. Its translation is CASSLSRGLETQYF.